This TCR beta chain was sequenced for a study of PD-L1 blockade in urothelial cancer. Overall study: In the mid-2010s therapy began: atezolizumab 1,200 mg intravenously every 3 weeks. Blood-derived samples held a median around 140,000 T cells.

Sequencing was performed with immunoSEQ multiplex PCR; in TCRdb, only in-frame clones are kept and a portion is missing. In the table there are roughly 87,000 clones, about nine tenths of which are singletons. A total of 1 to 8 samples per patient were collected pretreatment and on-treatment. General study points: Below-median pretreatment blood TCR clonality was associated with improved progression-free and overall survival.

This clone was recorded once. Its cognate antigen is unknown. Sequenced here: PBMCs, sampled around atezolizumab (anti-PD-L1) treatment. The TCR sequence derives from a woman aged 70-85 years with urothelial cancer.

CDR3 nucleotide sequence: TGTGCCTGGAGTTCGGGACAGGGAGGTGCAGATACGCAGTATTTT. As protein: CAWSSGQGGADTQYF. The J gene is TRBJ2-3, the V gene TRBV30, with 9 bases lining up with TRBD1. V trimming: 2 bases; J trimming: 4 bases; junction bases outside the gene matches: 7. Germline values: CDR1 GTSNPN, CDR2 SVGIG (reference sequence). This CDR3 region has 15 residues.